This entry concerns a single TCR beta chain. This CDR3 is built from 13 residues. The V gene lost 3 bases and the J gene lost 2 bases, with 5 bases spanning the gap. Germline-derived CDR1 and CDR2 are LGHDT and YNNKEL (reference sequence). The sample is drawn from a study of blood T cell repertoires in COVID-19. Turning to the study itself: Samples of COVID-19 (acute and convalescent) were obtained from the United States, Italy and Spain.

Two negative PCRs, clearance, or symptom resolution characterized the recovered Cohort 3 donors. TCRdb's table, derived via immunoSEQ multiplex PCR, lists solely in-frame clones and lacks some. The table records a few hundred thousand clones, more than 85% of them present only once. What was sequenced was PBMCs or T cells enriched from blood (not recorded which). This TCR was sampled from a woman aged 25 to 39 who had recovered from COVID-19. The chain employs TRBV3-1 (or the pseudogene TRBV3-2) and TRBJ2-1; D remains ambiguous. The CDR3 region has the DNA TGTGCCAGCAGCCAGGGCACCTACAATGAGCAGTTCTTC. Translated: CASSQGTYNEQFF.